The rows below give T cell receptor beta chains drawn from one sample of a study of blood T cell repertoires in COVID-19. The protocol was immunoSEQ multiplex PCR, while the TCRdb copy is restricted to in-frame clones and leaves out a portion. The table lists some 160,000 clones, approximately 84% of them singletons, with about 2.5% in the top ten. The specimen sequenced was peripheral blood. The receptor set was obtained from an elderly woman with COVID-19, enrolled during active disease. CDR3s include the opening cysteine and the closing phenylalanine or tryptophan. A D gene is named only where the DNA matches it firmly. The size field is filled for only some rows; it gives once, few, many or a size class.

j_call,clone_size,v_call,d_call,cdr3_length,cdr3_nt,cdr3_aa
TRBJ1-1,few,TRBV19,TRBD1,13,TGTGCCAGTAGTCCCCGACAGGGGTTTGAAGCTTTCTTT,CASSPRQGFEAFF
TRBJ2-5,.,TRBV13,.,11,TGTGCCAGCACCCCAGGGGAGACCCAGTACTTC,CASTPGETQYF
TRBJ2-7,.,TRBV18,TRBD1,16,TGTGCCAGCTCACCCATCTTGACAGGGGTATGGTCCGAGCAGTACTTC,CASSPILTGVWSEQYF
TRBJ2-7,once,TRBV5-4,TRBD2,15,TGTGCCAGCAGCTTGGGTCTAGCGGATACCTACGAGCAGTACTTC,CASSLGLADTYEQYF
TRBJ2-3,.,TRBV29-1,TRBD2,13,TGCAGCGGATCGGGAGGGGGCACAGATACGCAGTATTTT,CSGSGGGTDTQYF
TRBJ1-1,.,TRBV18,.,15,TGTGCCAGCTCACCTTCGGCAGGGCAGAACACTGAAGCTTTCTTT,CASSPSAGQNTEAFF
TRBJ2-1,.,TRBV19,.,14,TGTGCCAGTAGTAGGATGAAAATAGCCGATGAGCAGTTCTTC,CASSRMKIADEQFF
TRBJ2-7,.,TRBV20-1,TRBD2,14,TGCAGTGCTAGTCCTAGCGGGGTCTCTTACGAGCAGTACTTC,CSASPSGVSYEQYF
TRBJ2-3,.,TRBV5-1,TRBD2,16,TGCGCCAGCAGCCTGGGACTAGCGGGAGTCAGGGATACGCAGTATTTT,CASSLGLAGVRDTQYF
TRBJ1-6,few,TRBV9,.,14,TGTGCCAGCAGCTCCGGGACTGATGGGTCACCCCTCCACTTT,CASSSGTDGSPLHF
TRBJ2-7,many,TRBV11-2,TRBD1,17,TGTGCCAGCAGCTTAGGCACCGGGACAGGGGGCTTTTACGAGCAGTACTTC,CASSLGTGTGGFYEQYF
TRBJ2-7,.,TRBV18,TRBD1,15,TGTGCCAGCTCACCACAGGGACAGGGGGATCTGTCGTCGTACTTC,CASSPQGQGDLSSYF
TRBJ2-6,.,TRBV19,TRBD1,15,TGTGCCAGTAGTATGACAGGGAACGGGGCCAACGTCCTGACTTTC,CASSMTGNGANVLTF
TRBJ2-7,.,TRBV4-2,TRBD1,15,TGTGCCAGCAGCCAAGACGGACAGGGATCCTACGAGCAGTACTTC,CASSQDGQGSYEQYF
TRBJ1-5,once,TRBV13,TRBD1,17,TGTGCCAGCAGCCAAGTAGTTCCGGGACAGTACAATCAGCCCCAGCATTTT,CASSQVVPGQYNQPQHF
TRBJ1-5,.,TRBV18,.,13,TGTGCCAGTTCCCCCGGGCGGGAACAGCCCCAGCATTTT,CASSPGREQPQHF
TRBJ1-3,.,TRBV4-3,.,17,TGCGCCAGCAGCCAAGCGCAGGGTTTTAGCTCTGGAAACACCATATATTTT,CASSQAQGFSSGNTIYF
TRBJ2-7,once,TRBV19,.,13,TGTGCCAGTAGTATTCAGGGGACCTACGAGCAGTACTTC,CASSIQGTYEQYF
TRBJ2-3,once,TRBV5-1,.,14,TGCGCCAGCAGCTTACAGGGATTCACAGATACGCAGTATTTT,CASSLQGFTDTQYF
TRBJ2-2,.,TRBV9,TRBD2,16,TGTGCCAGCAGCCCTCTAGCGGGAGTATACACCGGGGAGCTGTTTTTT,CASSPLAGVYTGELFF
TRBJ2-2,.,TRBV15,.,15,TGTGCCACCAGCAGAGATCGGGCAGGGAGGGGGGAGCTGTTTTTT,CATSRDRAGRGELFF
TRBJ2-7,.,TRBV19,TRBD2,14,TGTGCCAGTAGTAGAGCAGCGGGGGACTACGAGCAGTACTTC,CASSRAAGDYEQYF
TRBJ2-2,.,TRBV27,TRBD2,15,TGTGCCAGCAGCACGAGCGGGGCCTACACCGGGGAGCTGTTTTTT,CASSTSGAYTGELFF
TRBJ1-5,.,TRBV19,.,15,TGTGCCAGTAGTATGACGGAGAATAGCAATCAGCCCCAGCATTTT,CASSMTENSNQPQHF
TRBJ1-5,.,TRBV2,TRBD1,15,TGTGCCAGCAGTGGACAGGGATTAAGCAATCAGCCCCAGCATTTT,CASSGQGLSNQPQHF
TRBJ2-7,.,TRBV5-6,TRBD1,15,TGTGCCAGCAGCTTGGAACCCAGGGGGACCTACGAGCAGTACTTC,CASSLEPRGTYEQYF
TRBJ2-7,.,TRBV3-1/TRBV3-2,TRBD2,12,TGTGCCAGCAGCCAAGGCGGGGGCGAGCAGTACTTC,CASSQGGGEQYF
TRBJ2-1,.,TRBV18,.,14,TGTGCCAGCTCACCCTCCGGAGGATACAATGAGCAGTTCTTC,CASSPSGGYNEQFF
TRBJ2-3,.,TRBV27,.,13,TGTGCCAGCAGTTTACTAAATGCGGATACGCAGTATTTT,CASSLLNADTQYF
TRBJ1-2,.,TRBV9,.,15,TGTGCCAGCAGCGTAGACCTGGGGCCTAGCGGCGGCTACACCTTC,CASSVDLGPSGGYTF
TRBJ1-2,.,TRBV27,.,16,TGTGCCAGCAGTTTAGGGGGAGGGAGCTTTGGCTATGGCTACACCTTC,CASSLGGGSFGYGYTF
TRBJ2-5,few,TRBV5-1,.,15,TGCGCCAGCAGCTTGATGGGGACACCCGAAGAGACCCAGTACTTC,CASSLMGTPEETQYF
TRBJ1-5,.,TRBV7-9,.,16,TGTGCCAGCAGCTTAGCGGTCGGACAGTTCAATCAGCCCCAGCATTTT,CASSLAVGQFNQPQHF
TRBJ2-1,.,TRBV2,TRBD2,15,TGTGCCAGCAGTGTGGGGACTAGCGGGACGCATGAGCAGTTCTTC,CASSVGTSGTHEQFF
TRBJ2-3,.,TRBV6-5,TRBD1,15,TGTGCCACCGGAGGTGGGACAGGGGGGGTAGTTACGCAGTATTTT,CATGGGTGGVVTQYF
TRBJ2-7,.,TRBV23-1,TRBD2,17,TGCGCCAGCAGTCAATGCCGCGGGGGTACTAGCGCCTACGAGCAGTACTTC,CASSQCRGGTSAYEQYF
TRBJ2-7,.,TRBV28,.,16,TGTGCCAGCAGTTTCTGGGGGCCCGGGCCAAACTACGAGCAGTACTTC,CASSFWGPGPNYEQYF
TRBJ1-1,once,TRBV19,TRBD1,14,TGTGCCAGTAGGCCTCGGGACAGGGATACTGAAGCTTTCTTT,CASRPRDRDTEAFF
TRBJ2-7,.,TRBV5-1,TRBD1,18,TGCGCCAGCAGCTTGGCCGGGACAGGATGGGGGTCCTCCTACGAGCAGTACTTC,CASSLAGTGWGSSYEQYF
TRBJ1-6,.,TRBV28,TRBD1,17,TGTGCCAGCCGTACCAGGGGGGTTGGCTCCTATAATTCACCCCTCCACTTT,CASRTRGVGSYNSPLHF
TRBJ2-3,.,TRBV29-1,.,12,TGCAGCGTTGAAAGAGGGATAGATACGCAGTATTTT,CSVERGIDTQYF
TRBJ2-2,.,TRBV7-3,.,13,TGTGCCAGCCGCGGCGGGAACACCGGGGAGCTGTTTTTT,CASRGGNTGELFF
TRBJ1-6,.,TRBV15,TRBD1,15,TGTGCCACCAGCAGGAAGACAGGGGGCTCTTCACCCCTCCACTTT,CATSRKTGGSSPLHF
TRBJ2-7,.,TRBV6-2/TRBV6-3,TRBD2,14,TGTGCCAGCAGTCCCGGGGGGTCCCCCTACGAGCAGTACTTC,CASSPGGSPYEQYF
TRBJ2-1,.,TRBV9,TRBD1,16,TGTGCCAGCACCCCGACAGGGACCGCGGTTTACAATGAGCAGTTCTTC,CASTPTGTAVYNEQFF
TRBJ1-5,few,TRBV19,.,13,TGTGCCAGTAGTATATCCGGGGGTCAGCCCCAGCATTTT,CASSISGGQPQHF
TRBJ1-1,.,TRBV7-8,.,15,TGTGCCAGCAGCTTAGGTCTGGGGGGGAACACTGAAGCTTTCTTT,CASSLGLGGNTEAFF
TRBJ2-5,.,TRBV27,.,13,TGTGCCAGCAGTTTCTTCTCCGGTGGGACCCAGTACTTC,CASSFFSGGTQYF
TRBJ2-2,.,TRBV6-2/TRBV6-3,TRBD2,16,TGTGCCAGCAGCCGGGGGGGAACCGAGAACACCGGGGAGCTGTTTTTT,CASSRGGTENTGELFF
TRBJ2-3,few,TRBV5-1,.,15,TGCGCCAGCAGCCCAGCGGTCGGGAGCACAGATACGCAGTATTTT,CASSPAVGSTDTQYF
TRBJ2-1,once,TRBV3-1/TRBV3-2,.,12,TGTGCCAGCAGCCAAGATTCCAGGGAGCAGTTCTTC,CASSQDSREQFF
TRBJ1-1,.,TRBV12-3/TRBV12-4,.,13,TGTGCCAGCAGTTTATTAGGGGACACTGAAGCTTTCTTT,CASSLLGDTEAFF
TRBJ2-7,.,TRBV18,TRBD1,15,TGTGCCAGCTCACCACAACAGGGGGCAACCCCCGAGCAGTACTTC,CASSPQQGATPEQYF
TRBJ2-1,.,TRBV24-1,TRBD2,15,TGTGCCACCAGTGATTTGAGCGGGGACTACAATGAGCAGTTCTTC,CATSDLSGDYNEQFF
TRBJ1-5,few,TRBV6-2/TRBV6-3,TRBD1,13,TGTGCCAGCAGTCGCAGGGGGCAACAGCCCCAGCATTTT,CASSRRGQQPQHF
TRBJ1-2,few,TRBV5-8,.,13,TGTGCCAGCAGCTTGGCTCGGGACTATGGCTACACCTTC,CASSLARDYGYTF